This is a list of T cell receptor beta chains from one sample in a study of siplizumab effects on memory and regulatory T cells. Sequenced by immunoSEQ multiplex PCR; TCRdb stores in-frame clones only, minus some. Here the sample spans some 110,000 clones, about 94% being singletons. Sequenced: non-Treg CD4+ T cells sorted from blood. The receptors stem from a human donor in good health. Each CDR3 is given with its conserved first and last residue. D genes are given only for firm matches. Expanded clones get a size class; other rows say once, few or many, or leave the size out.

size: NA; V: TRBV30; J: TRBJ2-7; length: 12; D: NA; CDR3: CAWTGGGGEQYF; DNA: TGTGCCTGGACCGGAGGGGGTGGCGAGCAGTACTTC
size: once; V: TRBV5-4; J: TRBJ2-3; length: 14; D: NA; CDR3: CASSLETSDYTQYF; DNA: TGTGCCAGCAGCTTAGAGACATCGGACTATACGCAGTATTTT
size: NA; V: TRBV19; J: TRBJ2-2; length: 15; D: NA; CDR3: CASMPPGPYTGELFF; DNA: TGTGCCAGTATGCCCCCAGGCCCTTACACCGGGGAGCTGTTTTTT
size: NA; V: TRBV6-5; J: TRBJ1-2; length: 13; D: NA; CDR3: CASMQDGNYGYTF; DNA: TGTGCCAGCATGCAGGACGGGAACTATGGCTACACCTTC
size: once; V: TRBV5-1; J: TRBJ2-5; length: 16; D: NA; CDR3: CASSLEGGRVIETQYF; DNA: TGCGCCAGCAGCTTGGAGGGGGGGCGCGTAATAGAGACCCAGTACTTC
size: NA; V: TRBV6-5; J: TRBJ1-4; length: 15; D: NA; CDR3: CASNRLGPEDEKLFF; DNA: TGTGCCAGCAACCGCCTGGGTCCCGAAGATGAAAAACTGTTTTTT
size: NA; V: TRBV2; J: TRBJ2-7; length: 11; D: NA; CDR3: CASSTPGEQYF; DNA: TGTGCCAGCAGTACCCCTGGCGAGCAGTACTTC
size: NA; V: TRBV10-3; J: TRBJ1-2; length: 15; D: NA; CDR3: CAISELEEGGYGYTF; DNA: TGTGCCATCAGTGAGCTAGAGGAGGGGGGCTATGGCTACACCTTC
size: NA; V: TRBV11-3; J: TRBJ2-7; length: 13; D: NA; CDR3: CASSLDLWGKQYF; DNA: TGTGCCAGCAGCTTAGATCTATGGGGGAAGCAGTACTTC
size: NA; V: TRBV18; J: TRBJ2-7; length: 14; D: NA; CDR3: CASSPGAASYEQYF; DNA: TGTGCCAGCTCACCTGGGGCAGCTTCCTACGAGCAGTACTTC
size: once; V: TRBV6-4; J: TRBJ1-1; length: 9; D: NA; CDR3: CAGKSGAFF; DNA: TGTGCCGGCAAGTCAGGGGCTTTCTTT
size: few; V: TRBV6-5; J: TRBJ2-1; length: 14; D: NA; CDR3: CAARAGTSKDEQFF; DNA: TGTGCCGCCAGAGCCGGGACTTCTAAGGATGAGCAGTTCTTC
size: NA; V: TRBV25-1; J: TRBJ1-1; length: 14; D: NA; CDR3: CASSLQGGSTEAFF; DNA: TGTGCCAGCAGCCTTCAGGGAGGGAGCACTGAAGCTTTCTTT
size: once; V: TRBV4-1; J: TRBJ1-1; length: 13; D: NA; CDR3: CASSPRGNTEAFF; DNA: TGCGCCAGCAGCCCACGGGGGAACACTGAAGCTTTCTTT
size: NA; V: TRBV21-1; J: TRBJ1-2; length: 13; D: NA; CDR3: CASSKERGGGYTF; DNA: TGTGCCAGCAGCAAAGAACGGGGTGGCGGCTACACCTTC
size: once; V: TRBV9; J: TRBJ2-3; length: 15; D: TRBD2; CDR3: CASSRSGRGADTQYF; DNA: TGTGCCAGCAGCCGAAGCGGGAGGGGAGCAGATACGCAGTATTTT
size: once; V: TRBV6-6; J: TRBJ1-2; length: 16; D: TRBD1; CDR3: CASSYAGQGRKAGYTF; DNA: TGTGCCAGCAGTTACGCGGGACAGGGGAGGAAAGCTGGCTACACCTTC
size: NA; V: TRBV6-1; J: TRBJ2-3; length: 15; D: NA; CDR3: CASNLGSDFADTQYF; DNA: TGTGCCAGCAATTTAGGGTCGGATTTCGCAGATACGCAGTATTTT
size: NA; V: TRBV5-1; J: TRBJ1-6; length: 15; D: NA; CDR3: CASSLGGRAEAPLHF; DNA: TGCGCCAGCAGCTTGGGAGGGAGGGCCGAGGCACCCCTCCACTTT
size: NA; V: TRBV5-1; J: TRBJ2-1; length: 13; D: NA; CDR3: CASSLGQGTEQFF; DNA: TGCGCCAGCAGCTTGGGCCAGGGGACTGAGCAGTTCTTC
size: NA; V: TRBV5-1; J: TRBJ2-1; length: 17; D: TRBD2; CDR3: CASSLKLAGGSYNEQFF; DNA: TGCGCCAGCAGCTTGAAGCTAGCGGGAGGTTCCTACAATGAGCAGTTCTTC
size: few; V: TRBV2; J: TRBJ1-1; length: 13; D: NA; CDR3: CASRSRQNTEAFF; DNA: TGTGCCAGCAGGTCTCGGCAGAACACTGAAGCTTTCTTT
size: once; V: TRBV7-2; J: TRBJ1-2; length: 15; D: TRBD1; CDR3: CASSLGGGGGYGYTF; DNA: TGTGCCAGCAGCTTAGGGGGAGGGGGCGGCTATGGCTACACCTTC
size: NA; V: TRBV18; J: TRBJ2-3; length: 16; D: NA; CDR3: CASSQIGTHSTDTQYF; DNA: TGTGCCAGCTCGCAAATCGGGACTCATAGCACAGATACGCAGTATTTT
size: NA; V: TRBV30; J: TRBJ1-5; length: 13; D: NA; CDR3: CAWSVLGERPQHF; DNA: TGTGCCTGGAGTGTACTTGGGGAGAGGCCCCAGCATTTT
size: NA; V: TRBV7-2; J: TRBJ1-2; length: 12; D: NA; CDR3: CASSLANYGYTF; DNA: TGTGCCAGCAGCCTAGCTAACTATGGCTACACCTTC
size: once; V: TRBV28; J: TRBJ1-3; length: 15; D: NA; CDR3: CASSLRRGGGNTIYF; DNA: TGTGCCAGCAGTTTGCGCAGGGGAGGCGGAAACACCATATATTTT
size: NA; V: TRBV7-7; J: TRBJ2-1; length: 15; D: NA; CDR3: CASSLANRPEAEQFF; DNA: TGTGCCAGCAGCTTAGCGAACAGACCCGAAGCGGAGCAGTTCTTC